The 32 T cell receptor beta chains below come from one sample, sequenced in a study of PD-1 blockade in classical Hodgkin lymphoma. As to time point: cycle 4 day 1 (C4D1), after less than 7 weeks of nivolumab. Relapse was seen in all patients after autologous stem cell transplantation, and brentuximab vedotin exposure was variable. TCRdb's copy holds only in-frame clones and misses some; the assay was immunoSEQ multiplex PCR. Found here are approximately 89,000 clones, 65% to 85% of them singletons; the top ten hold about 17%. The sequences come from peripheral blood mononuclear cells (PBMCs), collected before the fourth cycle of nivolumab. These receptors were obtained from a human donor with classical Hodgkin lymphoma.

The J gene is TRBJ2-3, the V gene TRBV5-4; 10 nucleotides agree with TRBD2. The CDR3 has 15 residues. V gave up 1 base and J gave up 6 bases; unmatched junction bases: 5. In germline, CDR1 is SGHNT, CDR2 YYREEE (reference sequence). CDR3 sequence reads: CASSLQGLAYDTQYF. In DNA, the CDR3 is TGTGCCAGCAGCTTGCAGGGACTAGCGTATGATACGCAGTATTTT.

CDR3 sequence: CASSITNYGYTF. CDR3 in DNA: TGTGCCAGTAGCATTACTAACTATGGCTACACCTTC. The gene calls are TRBV19 and TRBJ1-2; no definite D call. V lost 6 bases to trimming and J lost 0 bases, with 5 bases between them. The CDR3 spans 12 residues. The germline gives CDR1 LNHDA, CDR2 SQIVND (reference sequence).

The chain employs TRBV30 and TRBJ1-2; D uncertain. The length of the CDR3 is 12 residues. Germline V CDR1 and CDR2: GTSNPN, SVGIG (reference sequence). Trimming pared 2 bases from V and 4 bases from J, leaving 8 bases between. The CDR3 region is CAWSTVLYGYTF. CDR3 in DNA: TGTGCCTGGAGTACAGTCCTCTATGGCTACACCTTC.

The V call is TRBV2, the J call TRBJ2-7; 11 bases map to TRBD1. Trimming removed 11 bases from V and 6 bases from J; junction bases left unmatched: 6. The CDR3 totals 12 residues. Germline V lookup: CDR1 SNHLY, CDR2 FYNNEI. The CDR3 nucleotides read TGTGCCGGCCGGGACAGGGGGATCGAGCAGTACTTC. This translates into CAGRDRGIEQYF.

This clone was observed a few times. The chain couples TRBV7-9 to TRBJ2-1; tentative D call: TRBD2 (5 bases). Germline CDR1 is SEHNR and CDR2 is FQNEAQ (reference sequence). Trimming took 4 bases from V and 9 from J, leaving 10 bases between them. The CDR3 covers 12 residues. The CDR3, as DNA: TGTGCCAGCAGCTCGGGGTGGGGTGAGCAGTTCTTC. It codes for CASSSGWGEQFF.

The rearrangement uses TRBV11-2 and TRBJ2-7; 9 positions agree with TRBD2. Germline assignment: CDR1 SGHAT and CDR2 FQNNGV. Trimming removed 0 bases from V and 1 base from J; junction bases left unmatched: 1. CDR3 length equals 15 residues. The chain's CDR3 is CASSLESGRSYEQYF. The DNA for the CDR3 is TGTGCCAGCAGCTTAGAAAGCGGGAGGTCCTACGAGCAGTACTTC.

This clone has more than one count but fewer than ten. The V and J genes are TRBV7-9 and TRBJ2-3; D may be TRBD2 (6 bases). CDR1 SEHNR and CDR2 FQNEAQ come from the germline V gene (reference sequence). The CDR3 has 14 residues. V was shortened by 5 bases and J by 2 bases, with 11 bases between the two germline ends. The CDR3 DNA reads TGTGCCAGCAGCGGAGGAGGGCCCACAGATACGCAGTATTTT. Residues: CASSGGGPTDTQYF.

This rearrangement joins TRBV14 to TRBJ1-2; D unresolved. V dropped 2 bases and J dropped 6 bases, with 7 bases sitting between them. The CDR3 runs to 12 residues. CDR1 and CDR2 from the germline V gene are SGHDN and FVKESK. The CDR3 loop is CASSQRRDGYTF. CDR3 bases: TGTGCCAGCAGCCAAAGGAGGGATGGCTACACCTTC.

This clone has a single count. V is TRBV7-9 and J is TRBJ1-5, with unresolved D. Trimming removed 5 bases from V and 7 bases from J, with 9 bases in between. The CDR3 is 12 residues long. Germline V gene data show CDR1 as SEHNR and CDR2 as FQNEAQ (reference sequence). The CDR3 sequence is CASSHPGQPQHF. In nucleotides, the CDR3 is TGTGCCAGCAGCCACCCCGGGCAGCCCCAGCATTTT.

The chain is built from TRBV7-2 and TRBJ2-7; 9 bases are shared with TRBD2. With 6 bases clipped from V and 2 bases from J, the junction kept 5 bases outside the gene matches. Germline V gene data show CDR1 as SGHTA and CDR2 as FQGNSA. CDR3 length: 14 residues. The CDR3 bases are TGTGCCAGCAGGGGGGCGGGAGGGGCCTACGAGCAGTACTTC. This encodes CASRGAGGAYEQYF.

This chain links TRBV6-1 with TRBJ2-1; D is uncertain. The CDR3 runs 14 residues. The germline V and J ends were trimmed by 8 bases and 0 bases, with 11 bases remaining between them. Germline CDR1 and CDR2: MNHNS and SASEGT. CDR3 bases: TGTGCCAGCGGGTCGACGAGCTCCTACAATGAGCAGTTCTTC. Its protein is CASGSTSSYNEQFF.

The chain links TRBV2 to TRBJ2-1; the match to TRBD1 covers 8 bases. V lost 4 bases and J lost 6; bases outside the gene matches: 5. The CDR3 sequence is 14 residues long. Germline V CDR1 and CDR2: SNHLY, FYNNEI. This CDR3 is CASSGQGAGNEQFF. CDR3 bases: TGTGCCAGCAGTGGTCAGGGGGCAGGCAATGAGCAGTTCTTC.

The rearrangement links TRBV10-1 to TRBJ2-5; D possibly matches TRBD1 or TRBD2 (5 bases each). CDR3 length: 14 amino acids. Trimming left V 5 bases short and J 1 base short, with 11 bases between. Germline V lookup: CDR1 WNHNN, CDR2 SYGVQD (reference sequence). This CDR3 reads CASSSPGGQETQYF. The CDR3 DNA reads as TGCGCCAGCAGTTCGCCTGGGGGCCAAGAGACCCAGTACTTC.

The CDR3 reads CAITPTSGGDNEQFF. The CDR3 DNA reads as TGTGCCATCACCCCGACTAGCGGGGGAGACAATGAGCAGTTCTTC. The J gene is TRBJ2-1, the V gene TRBV10-3, with TRBD2 identical over 12 bases. The germline CDR1 and CDR2 sequences are ENHRY and SYGVKD. The J segment lost 5 bases and the V segment lost 7 bases, leaving 6 bases of the junction unmatched. The CDR3 contains 15 residues.

This sequence joins TRBV7-9 and TRBJ2-1, with 10 bases that match TRBD2. The CDR3 totals 12 residues. V shed 8 bases and J 9 bases; nucleotides not matched to a gene: 4. Germline CDR1 is SEHNR and CDR2 is FQNEAQ (reference sequence). In DNA, the CDR3 is TGTGCCAGCGGGACTAGCGTCGGTGAGCAGTTCTTC. It specifies CASGTSVGEQFF.

The chain links TRBV19 to TRBJ2-4, with D possibly TRBD2 on 5 matching bases. The V end lost 2 bases, the J end lost 9 bases, and 17 bases lay between the germline ends. The CDR3 is 15 residues long. Germline CDR1 LNHDA, CDR2 SQIVND (reference sequence). CDR3 region: CASSISTRLRSIQYF. The DNA for the CDR3 is TGTGCCAGTAGTATATCCACTAGGCTGCGGAGCATTCAGTACTTC.

This sequence joins TRBV4-3 and TRBJ2-2; D is unclear. The length of the CDR3 is 16 residues. The germline V and J ends were trimmed by 4 bases and 5 bases, with 17 bases remaining between them. CDR1 and CDR2 (germline): LGHNA, YSLEER. Here the CDR3 DNA reads TGCGCCAGCAGCCCTTCAGTCGACCCGAGGACCGGGGAGCTGTTTTTT. This translates into CASSPSVDPRTGELFF.

The chain joins TRBV6-6 to TRBJ2-7; 13 nucleotides match TRBD2. There are 15 residues in the CDR3. With V trimmed by 0 bases and J by 5 bases, 1 base remained unmatched. Germline V CDR1 and CDR2: MNHNY, SVGAGI (reference sequence). This chain's CDR3 is CASSYSGLAGDEQYF. CDR3 bases: TGTGCCAGCAGTTACTCCGGACTAGCGGGAGACGAGCAGTACTTC.

V gene TRBV5-6 combines with J gene TRBJ1-2; 12 bases align to TRBD1. The CDR3 has 16 residues. The J segment lost 8 bases and the V segment lost 4 bases, leaving 12 bases of the junction unmatched. Per the germline V gene, CDR1 is SGHDT and CDR2 is YYEEEE. The CDR3, as DNA: TGTGCCAGCAGCAGCGCCGGGACAGGGGGCGGAGGAGGCTACACCTTC. Amino acids: CASSSAGTGGGGGYTF.

The chain is built from TRBV10-3 and TRBJ2-7, with D unclear. Germline V gives CDR1 ENHRY, CDR2 SYGVKD. V dropped 11 bases and J dropped 3 bases, with 14 bases sitting between them. The CDR3 runs 12 residues. CDR3 residues: CASGGRFYEQYF. CDR3 DNA: TGTGCCTCCGGCGGTAGATTCTACGAGCAGTACTTC.

The V call is TRBV6-1, the J call TRBJ1-1, with D possibly being TRBD1 (5 bases). The CDR3 consists of 17 residues. The germline V gene has CDR1 MNHNS and CDR2 SASEGT. Trimming shortened V by 1 base and J by 0 bases, and 15 bases separated the two germline ends. The CDR3 DNA sequence: TGTGCCAGCAGTGAAGTCGGGGGTGGACTCTTGAACACTGAAGCTTTCTTT. Translation gives CASSEVGGGLLNTEAFF.

The V and J genes are TRBV7-9 and TRBJ1-2; 7 bases match TRBD1. Germline V gene lookup returns CDR1 SEHNR and CDR2 FQNEAQ (reference sequence). CDR3 length: 15 amino acids. Trimming at V came to 4 bases and at J to 5 bases, leaving 10 bases not matched to a gene. The CDR3 is CASSSSDRERYGYTF. CDR3 nucleotides: TGTGCCAGCAGCTCAAGCGACAGGGAAAGATATGGCTACACCTTC.

The chain carries TRBV6-6 and TRBJ1-5, with D possibly TRBD1 on 5 matching bases. CDR3 length: 15 residues. Germline V lookup: CDR1 MNHNY, CDR2 SVGAGI (reference sequence). The V end was cut by 4 bases, the J end by 7 bases, with 17 bases between. CDR3 in amino acids: CASSSSSGAQQPQHF. CDR3 bases: TGTGCCAGCAGTTCCTCTTCTGGGGCCCAACAGCCCCAGCATTTT.

This clone showed up just once. At one end, the junction sequence differs from germline, possibly due to a read error. The V and J genes are TRBV2 and TRBJ2-2; TRBD2 matches at 10 bases. The CDR3 is 15 amino acids. CDR1 and CDR2 (germline): SNHLY, FYNNEI. The CDR3 loop is CASSVGLANIGELFF. As DNA, the CDR3 is TGTGCCAGCAGTGTGGGACTAGCGAACATCGGGGAGCTGTTTTTT.

A word on this clone: Additional DNA sequences in this sample encode the identical CDR3. CDR3 in DNA: TGTGCCTGGAGTCCTCTCTACGAGCAGTACTTC. Its protein is CAWSPLYEQYF. The chain uses TRBV30 and TRBJ2-7; D not resolved. The V end was cut by 2 bases, the J end by 3 bases, with 5 bases between. The germline CDR1 and CDR2 sequences are GTSNPN and SVGIG (reference sequence). CDR3 length: 11 amino acids.

The rearrangement uses TRBV5-8 and TRBJ2-6; D possibly corresponds to TRBD1 (6 bases). The V and J ends lost 1 base and 1 base respectively, with 9 bases between them. The germline CDR1 and CDR2 sequences are SGHTS and YDEGEE. The length of the CDR3 is 16 residues. This chain's CDR3 is CASSLPGQSGANVLTF. DNA of the CDR3: TGTGCCAGCAGCTTGCCGGGACAATCTGGGGCCAACGTCCTGACTTTC.

V usage is TRBV6-5 and J usage is TRBJ2-2; 8 nucleotides agree with TRBD1. The germline CDR1 and CDR2 sequences are MNHEY and SVGAGI. The CDR3 length is 14 residues. Trimming at V came to 6 bases and at J to 4 bases, leaving 4 bases not matched to a gene. This chain's CDR3 is CASRRQGTTGELFF. Here the CDR3 DNA reads TGTGCCAGCAGGCGACAGGGGACCACCGGGGAGCTGTTTTTT.

This chain connects TRBV7-9 to TRBJ1-5; no definite D call. Trimming removed 1 base at V and 0 bases at J, with 4 bases between. CDR1 SEHNR and CDR2 FQNEAQ come from the germline V gene (reference sequence). This CDR3 spans 14 amino acids. The CDR3 nucleotides are TGTGCCAGCAGCTTAGTGGGTAGCAATCAGCCCCAGCATTTT. Residues: CASSLVGSNQPQHF.

The rearrangement uses TRBV27 and TRBJ1-5; 8 bases line up with TRBD1. Per the germline V gene, CDR1 is MNHEY and CDR2 is SMNVEV (reference sequence). V shed 4 bases and J 4 bases; nucleotides not matched to a gene: 3. This CDR3 spans 14 amino acids. CDR3: CASSYGQGNQPQHF. As DNA, the CDR3 is TGTGCCAGCAGTTATGGACAGGGTAATCAGCCCCAGCATTTT.

V usage is TRBV5-1 and J usage is TRBJ2-7; 13 nucleotides match TRBD2. V was pared by 7 bases and J by 3 bases, with 7 bases of the junction left unmatched. The CDR3 runs to 15 residues. Looked up from germline, CDR1 is SGHRS and CDR2 is YFSETQ. CDR3 amino acids: CASGIGTSGIYEQYF. CDR3 DNA sequence: TGCGCCAGCGGGATCGGGACTAGCGGGATCTACGAGCAGTACTTC. Supplemented by reference TRBV5-1 and TRBJ2-7, the full variable domain reads KAGVTQTPRYLIKTRGQQVTLSCSPISGHRSVSWYQQTPGQGLQFLFEYFSETQRNKGNFPGRFSGRQFSNSRSEMNVSTLELGDSALYLCASGIGTSGIYEQYFGPGTRLTVT.

V usage is TRBV7-6 and J usage is TRBJ2-7, with D perhaps matching TRBD2 (6 bases). Germline values: CDR1 SGHVS, CDR2 FNYEAQ. The V and J ends lost 1 base and 1 base respectively, with 8 bases between them. The CDR3 sequence is 14 residues long. CDR3 sequence (DNA): TGTGCCAGCAGCTTAGTGCGGGGTTCCTACGAGCAGTACTTC. It specifies CASSLVRGSYEQYF.

The V and J genes are TRBV30 and TRBJ1-2, with D unclear. The CDR3 has 12 amino acids. Germline-derived CDR1 and CDR2 are GTSNPN and SVGIG (reference sequence). Deletions cut 3 bases from V and 7 bases from J, with 12 bases between. Here the CDR3 reads CAWSPGSGGYTF. The CDR3 nucleotides are TGTGCCTGGAGCCCAGGCTCGGGTGGCTACACCTTC. The full variable domain, completed using reference TRBV30 and TRBJ1-2, is SQTIHQWPATLVQPVGSPLSLECTVEGTSNPNLYWYRQAAGRGLQLLFYSVGIGQISSEVPQNLSASRPQDRQFILSSKKLLLSDSGFYLCAWSPGSGGYTFGSGTRLTVV.